What follows is one T cell receptor (beta chain) and its context. The repertoire was sequenced with immunoSEQ multiplex PCR; TCRdb's copy has only in-frame clones and lacks some. In the table there are roughly 68,000 clones, approximately 90% of which are singletons. These data belong to a study of OX40 agonist ivuxolimab in advanced cancers. Trimming left V 1 base short and J 9 bases short, with 9 bases between. The CDR3 is made up of 12 amino acids. In germline, CDR1 is KGHSH, CDR2 LQKENI. V and J are TRBV18 and TRBJ1-2; D gene unclear. The sample was CD4+ or CD8+ T cells sorted from blood, taken in a trial of the OX40 agonist ivuxolimab. This receptor was identified in an adult with an advanced solid tumor such as melanoma, head and neck, liver or kidney cancer. The CDR3 loop is CASSPRAESYTF. The CDR3 region has the DNA TGTGCCAGCTCACCACGGGCCGAGAGCTACACCTTC.